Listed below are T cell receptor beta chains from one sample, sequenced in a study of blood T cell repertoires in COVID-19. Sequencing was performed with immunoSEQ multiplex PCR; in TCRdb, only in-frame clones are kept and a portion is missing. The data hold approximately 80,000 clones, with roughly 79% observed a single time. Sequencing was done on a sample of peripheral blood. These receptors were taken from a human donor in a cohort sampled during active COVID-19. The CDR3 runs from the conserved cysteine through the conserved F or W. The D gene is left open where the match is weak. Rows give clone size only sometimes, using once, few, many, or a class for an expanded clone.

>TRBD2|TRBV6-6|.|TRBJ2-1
TGTGCCAGCAGTTACCTCACTAGCGGGGGGTGGTTCTTC
CASSYLTSGGWFF
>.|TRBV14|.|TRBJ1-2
TGTGCCAGCAGCCTTCTGGGACTGAATGGCTACACCTTC
CASSLLGLNGYTF
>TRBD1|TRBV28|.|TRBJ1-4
TGTGCCAGCAGTGAAAAAAACAGGGGGGTTGCTGAAAAACTGTTTTTT
CASSEKNRGVAEKLFF
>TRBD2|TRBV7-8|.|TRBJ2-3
TGTGCCAGCAGCTTCCGTACTAGCGGGAGAATAGAATCTGATACGCAGTATTTT
CASSFRTSGRIESDTQYF
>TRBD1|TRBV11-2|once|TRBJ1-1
TGTGCCAGCAGCAGACAGGGGGCTGAAGCTTTCTTT
CASSRQGAEAFF
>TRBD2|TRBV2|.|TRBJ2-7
TGTGCCAGCGCCGGGGGGTACGAGCAGTACTTC
CASAGGYEQYF
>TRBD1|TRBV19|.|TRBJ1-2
TGTGCCAGTAGTTGGGGACAGGAGTCTTTCTATGGCTACACCTTC
CASSWGQESFYGYTF
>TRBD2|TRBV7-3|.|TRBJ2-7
TGTGCCAGCAGCTTAGTAGCGGGGGAAGGCGAGCAGTACTTC
CASSLVAGEGEQYF
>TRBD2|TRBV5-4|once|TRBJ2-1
TGTGCCAGCAGCCCCCGACTAGCGGGATTAGCTTTTTACAATGAGCAGTTCTTC
CASSPRLAGLAFYNEQFF
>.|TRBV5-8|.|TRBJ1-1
TGTGCCAGCAGCATATACAGGGCCGGCGACACTGAAGCTTTCTTT
CASSIYRAGDTEAFF
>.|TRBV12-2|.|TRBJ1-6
TGTGCAAGTCGCCCTACCAGAACAGGGAGAGGCATGTATAATTCACCCCTCCACTTT
CASRPTRTGRGMYNSPLHF
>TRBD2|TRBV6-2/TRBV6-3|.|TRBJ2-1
TGTGCCAGCAGTGTCAGCGGGACCGCCGGTGAGCAGTTCTTC
CASSVSGTAGEQFF
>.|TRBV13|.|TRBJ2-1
TGTGCCAGCAACTCAATTGACTACAATGAGCAGTTCTTC
CASNSIDYNEQFF
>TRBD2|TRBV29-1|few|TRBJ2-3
TGCAGCGTAGCGGGGGCCAGCACAGATACGCAGTATTTT
CSVAGASTDTQYF
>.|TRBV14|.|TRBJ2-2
TGTGCCAGCAGCCAAGACTACACCGGGGAGCTGTTTTTT
CASSQDYTGELFF
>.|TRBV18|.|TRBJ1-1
TGTGCCAGCTCACGATTGGACAGCCCCGGGACTGAAGCTTTCTTT
CASSRLDSPGTEAFF
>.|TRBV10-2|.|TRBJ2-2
TGCGCCAGCATGATCGGGGCCGGGGAGCTGTTTTTT
CASMIGAGELFF
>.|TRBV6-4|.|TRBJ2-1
TGTGCCAGCTCGTCCGGCCGCGGGGTTGCCAATGAGCAGTTCTTC
CASSSGRGVANEQFF
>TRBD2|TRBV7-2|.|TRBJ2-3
TGTGCCAGCAGCTTAGCGCTCGAGCGGGGCTTGAATACGCAGTATTTT
CASSLALERGLNTQYF
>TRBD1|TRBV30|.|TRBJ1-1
TGTGCCTGGAGTAAGTACAGGGGCACTGAAGCTTTCTTT
CAWSKYRGTEAFF
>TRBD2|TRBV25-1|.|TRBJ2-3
TGTGCCAGCAGTGAATGGTCTAGCGGGAGTGATCCAGATACGCAGTATTTT
CASSEWSSGSDPDTQYF
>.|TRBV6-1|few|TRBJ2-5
TGTGCCAGCAGTGAGAAGACAGACCCACAAGAGACCCAGTACTTC
CASSEKTDPQETQYF
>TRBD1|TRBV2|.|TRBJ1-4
TGTGCCAGCAGTCCGGACAGGTTTAGGGAAAAACTGTTTTTT
CASSPDRFREKLFF
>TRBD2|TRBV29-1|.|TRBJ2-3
TGCAGCGTGATGATACTAGCGGGAGGGCCCGGAGATACGCAGTATTTT
CSVMILAGGPGDTQYF
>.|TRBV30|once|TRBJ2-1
TGTGCCTGGAGTACCGGCGAGGGCAATGAGCAGTTCTTC
CAWSTGEGNEQFF
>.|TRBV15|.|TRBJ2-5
TGTGCCACCCGGGGAGCAGGGGAAGATGAGTACTTC
CATRGAGEDEYF
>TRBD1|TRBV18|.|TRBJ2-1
TGTGCCAGCTCCCCAAGGACAGGGTCGGATGAGCAGTTCTTC
CASSPRTGSDEQFF
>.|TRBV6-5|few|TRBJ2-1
TGTGCCACGTCCCGGGAGTCTATCTACAATGAGCAGTTCTTC
CATSRESIYNEQFF
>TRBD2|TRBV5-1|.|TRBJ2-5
TGCGCCAGCAGCTTTACCCCCTCTAGCGGGAGGGAGACCCAGTACTTC
CASSFTPSSGRETQYF
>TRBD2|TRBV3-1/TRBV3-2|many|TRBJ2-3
TGTGCCAGCAGCCAATTAGCGGGAGAGACAGATACGCAGTATTTT
CASSQLAGETDTQYF
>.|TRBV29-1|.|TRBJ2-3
TGCAGCGTTGATGGGGACACAGGCCCAGATACGCAGTATTTT
CSVDGDTGPDTQYF
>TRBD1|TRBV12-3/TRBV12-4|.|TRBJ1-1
TGTGCCAGCAGTCTGACAGGGAGGACTGAAGCTTTCTTT
CASSLTGRTEAFF
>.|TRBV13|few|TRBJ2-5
TGTGCCAGCAGCTTACGGAGGGTCGAGACCCAGTACTTC
CASSLRRVETQYF
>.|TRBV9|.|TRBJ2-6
TGTGCCAGCAGCGTAGGGAGGAATAAGCAGTCCGGGGCCAACGTCCTGACTTTC
CASSVGRNKQSGANVLTF
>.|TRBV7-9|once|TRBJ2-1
TGTGCCAGCAGCCCGCGTATCGGGGACAATGAGCAGTTCTTC
CASSPRIGDNEQFF
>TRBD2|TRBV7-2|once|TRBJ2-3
TGTGCCAGCTCGACTGGGGGGCTAGCGGGAGGGCCAGGCGATACGCAGTATTTT
CASSTGGLAGGPGDTQYF
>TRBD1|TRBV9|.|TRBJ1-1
TGTGCCAGCAGCGGGTTGACAGGGGGGACCACTGAAGCTTTCTTT
CASSGLTGGTTEAFF
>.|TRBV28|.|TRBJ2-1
TGTGCCAGCAAAATTCGAACGGGGGACCCCTACAATGAGCAGTTCTTC
CASKIRTGDPYNEQFF
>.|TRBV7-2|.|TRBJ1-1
TGTGCCAGCAGCTTAAGGCAGGGGAGAGGGAACACTGAAGCTTTCTTT
CASSLRQGRGNTEAFF
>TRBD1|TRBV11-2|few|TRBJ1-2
TGTGCCAGCAGCTTAGTAGGGACAGGGAATGGCTACACCTTC
CASSLVGTGNGYTF
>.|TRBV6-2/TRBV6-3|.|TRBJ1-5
TGTGCCAGCAGGTACCTTAGCAATCAGCCCCAGCATTTT
CASRYLSNQPQHF
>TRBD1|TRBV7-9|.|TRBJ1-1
TGTGCCAGCAGCGGGACAGGGGAGGTCTTCGCGAACACTGAAGCTTTCTTT
CASSGTGEVFANTEAFF
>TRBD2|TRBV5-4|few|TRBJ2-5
TGTGCCAGCAGCTTGTGGTTCGGGGGGGTGGAGACCCAGTACTTC
CASSLWFGGVETQYF
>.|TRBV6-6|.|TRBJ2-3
TGTGCCAGCGTGGCAGGGAGCACAGATACGCAGTATTTT
CASVAGSTDTQYF
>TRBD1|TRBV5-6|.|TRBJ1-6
TGTGCCAGCAGTTTGGACAGGGGAAGTAGTTCACCCCTCCACTTT
CASSLDRGSSSPLHF
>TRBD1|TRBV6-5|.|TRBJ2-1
TGTGCCAGCAGTTACACGCGGACAGGGGTGAATGAGCAGTTCTTC
CASSYTRTGVNEQFF
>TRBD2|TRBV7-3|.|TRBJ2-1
TGTGCCAGCAGCTTAACCGGCGGGGGGAACAATGAGCAGTTCTTC
CASSLTGGGNNEQFF
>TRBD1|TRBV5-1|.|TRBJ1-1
TGCGCCAGCAGCACAGGACAGGGACCTGAAGCTTTCTTT
CASSTGQGPEAFF
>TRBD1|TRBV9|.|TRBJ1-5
TGTGCCAGCAGTCCCGGACAGGGGAGCCAGCCCCAGCATTTT
CASSPGQGSQPQHF
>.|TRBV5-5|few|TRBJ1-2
TGTGCCAGCAGCTTGTGGCAGGGCAACTATGGCTACACCTTC
CASSLWQGNYGYTF
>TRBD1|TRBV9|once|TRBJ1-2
TGTGCCAGCAGCGCCGAGGGACAGGGGGCCGACTATGGCTACACCTTC
CASSAEGQGADYGYTF
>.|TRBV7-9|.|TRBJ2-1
TGTGCCAGCAATAGCGGCAATGAGCAGTTCTTC
CASNSGNEQFF
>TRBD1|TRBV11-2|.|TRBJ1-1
TGTGCCAGCAGCTTAGCCCCCGGGACAGGGCTGGCTTTCTTT
CASSLAPGTGLAFF
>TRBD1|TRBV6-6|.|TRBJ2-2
TGTGCCAGCAGTTACACTGTAGGGGGCCCGTCCGGGGAGCTGTTTTTT
CASSYTVGGPSGELFF
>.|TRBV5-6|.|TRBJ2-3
TGTGCCAGCAGCTTCGAAGAGAACACAGATACGCAGTATTTT
CASSFEENTDTQYF
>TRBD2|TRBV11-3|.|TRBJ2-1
TGTGCCAGCAGTGGGGAACTAGCGGGAGATGAAAATGAGCAGTTCTTC
CASSGELAGDENEQFF
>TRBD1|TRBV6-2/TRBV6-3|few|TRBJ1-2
TGTGCCAGCAGTTGGACAGGATCCTATGGCTACACCTTC
CASSWTGSYGYTF
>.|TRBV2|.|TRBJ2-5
TGTGCCAGCAAGACTACCTGGGAGACCCAGTACTTC
CASKTTWETQYF